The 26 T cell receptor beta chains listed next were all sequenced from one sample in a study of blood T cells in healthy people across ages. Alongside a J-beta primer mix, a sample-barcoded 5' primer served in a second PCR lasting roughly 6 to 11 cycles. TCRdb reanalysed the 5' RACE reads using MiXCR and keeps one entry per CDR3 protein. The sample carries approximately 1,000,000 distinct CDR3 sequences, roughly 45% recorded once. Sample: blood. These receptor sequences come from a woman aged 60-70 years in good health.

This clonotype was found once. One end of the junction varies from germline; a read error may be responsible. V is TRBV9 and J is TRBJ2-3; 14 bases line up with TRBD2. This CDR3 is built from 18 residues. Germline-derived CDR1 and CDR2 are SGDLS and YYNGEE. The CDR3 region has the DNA TGTGTCAGCAGCTTCGGGACTAGCGGGAGCCTTATTTCAGATACGCAGTATTTT. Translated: CVSSFGTSGSLISDTQYF.

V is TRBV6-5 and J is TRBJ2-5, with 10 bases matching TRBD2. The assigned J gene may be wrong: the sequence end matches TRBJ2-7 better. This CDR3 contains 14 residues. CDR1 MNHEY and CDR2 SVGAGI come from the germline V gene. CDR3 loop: CASSSGLAEYEQYF. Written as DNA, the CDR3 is TGTGCCAGCAGTTCCGGACTAGCGGAATACGAGCAGTACTTC.

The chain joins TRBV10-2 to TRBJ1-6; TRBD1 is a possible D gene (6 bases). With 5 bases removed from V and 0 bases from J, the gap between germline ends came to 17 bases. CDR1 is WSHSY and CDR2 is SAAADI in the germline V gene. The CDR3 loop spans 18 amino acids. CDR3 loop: CASSTRTARRSYNSPLHF. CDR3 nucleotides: TGCGCCAGCAGTACCCGGACAGCCCGGCGCTCCTATAATTCACCCCTCCACTTT.

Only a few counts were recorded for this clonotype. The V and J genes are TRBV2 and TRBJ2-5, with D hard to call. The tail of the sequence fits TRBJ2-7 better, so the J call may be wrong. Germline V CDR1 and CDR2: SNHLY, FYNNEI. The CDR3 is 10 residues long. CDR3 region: CASSYHEQYF. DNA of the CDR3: TGTGCCAGCAGTTATCACGAGCAGTACTTC.

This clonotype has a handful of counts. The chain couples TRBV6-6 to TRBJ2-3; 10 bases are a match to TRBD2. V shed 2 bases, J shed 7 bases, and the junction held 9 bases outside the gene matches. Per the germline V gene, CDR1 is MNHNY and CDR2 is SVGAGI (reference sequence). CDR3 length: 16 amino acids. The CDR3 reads CASSYPSGRGVNTQYF. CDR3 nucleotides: TGTGCCAGCAGTTACCCTAGCGGGAGAGGTGTAAATACGCAGTATTTT.

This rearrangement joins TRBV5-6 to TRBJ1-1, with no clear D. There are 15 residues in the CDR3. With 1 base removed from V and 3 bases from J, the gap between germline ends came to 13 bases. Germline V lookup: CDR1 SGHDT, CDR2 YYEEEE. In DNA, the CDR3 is TGTGCCAGCAGCTTGTTTAAGGGTTATTACACTGAAGCTTTCTTT. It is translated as CASSLFKGYYTEAFF. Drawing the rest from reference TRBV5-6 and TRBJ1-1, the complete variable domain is DAGVTQSPTHLIKTRGQQVTLRCSPKSGHDTVSWYQQALGQGPQFIFQYYEEEERQRGNFPDRFSGHQFPNYSSELNVNALLLGDSALYLCASSLFKGYYTEAFFGQGTRLTVV.

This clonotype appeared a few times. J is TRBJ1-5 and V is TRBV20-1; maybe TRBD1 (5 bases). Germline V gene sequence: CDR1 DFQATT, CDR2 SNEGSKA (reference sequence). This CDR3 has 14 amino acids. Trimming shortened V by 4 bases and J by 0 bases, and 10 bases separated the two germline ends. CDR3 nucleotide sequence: TGCAGTGCTACTCAGGGCAATAGCAATCAGCCCCAGCATTTT. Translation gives CSATQGNSNQPQHF.

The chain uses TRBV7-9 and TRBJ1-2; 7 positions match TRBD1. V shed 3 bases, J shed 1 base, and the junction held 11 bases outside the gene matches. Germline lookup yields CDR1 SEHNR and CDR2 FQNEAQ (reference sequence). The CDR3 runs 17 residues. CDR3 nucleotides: TGTGCCAGCAGCTTTACAGGGGCCCGAGCCCTTAACTATGGCTACACCTTC. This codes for CASSFTGARALNYGYTF.

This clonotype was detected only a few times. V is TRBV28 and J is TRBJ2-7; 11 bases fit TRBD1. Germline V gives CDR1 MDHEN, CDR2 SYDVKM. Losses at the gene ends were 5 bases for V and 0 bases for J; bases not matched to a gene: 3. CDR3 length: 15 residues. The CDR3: CASSAGTGGSYEQYF. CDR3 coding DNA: TGTGCCAGCAGTGCCGGGACAGGGGGCTCCTACGAGCAGTACTTC.

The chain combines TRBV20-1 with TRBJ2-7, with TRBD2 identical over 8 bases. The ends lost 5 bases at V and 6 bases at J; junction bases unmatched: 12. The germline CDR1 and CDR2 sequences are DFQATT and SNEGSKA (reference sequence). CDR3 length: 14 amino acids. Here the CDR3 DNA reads TGCAGTGCTGGTAGCGGGAAGGTCACGGGCGAGCAGTACTTC. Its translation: CSAGSGKVTGEQYF.

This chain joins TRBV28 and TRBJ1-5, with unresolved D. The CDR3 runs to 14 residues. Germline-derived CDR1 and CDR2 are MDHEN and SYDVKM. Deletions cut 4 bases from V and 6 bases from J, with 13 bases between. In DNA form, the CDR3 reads TGTGCCAGCAGTTACCCAGGAGGAAGTCAGCCCCAGCATTTT. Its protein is CASSYPGGSQPQHF.

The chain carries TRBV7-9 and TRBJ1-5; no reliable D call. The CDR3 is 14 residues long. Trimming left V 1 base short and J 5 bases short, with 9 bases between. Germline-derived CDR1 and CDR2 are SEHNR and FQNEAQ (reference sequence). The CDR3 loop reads CASSLDSGYQPQHF. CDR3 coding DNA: TGTGCCAGCAGCTTAGACAGCGGATATCAGCCCCAGCATTTT.

In DNA, the CDR3 is TGTGCCAGCTCACCAATTAGCGAAACGGAGCAGTACTTC. It encodes CASSPISETEQYF. The chain couples TRBV18 to TRBJ2-4; tentative D call: TRBD2 (5 bases). Germline values: CDR1 KGHSH, CDR2 LQKENI. The CDR3 is 13 residues long. Trimming removed 2 bases at V and 13 bases at J, with 15 bases between. Together with reference TRBV18 and TRBJ2-4, the CDR3 gives the full variable domain: NAGVMQNPRHLVRRRGQEARLRCSPMKGHSHVYWYRQLPEEGLKFMVYLQKENIIDESGMPKERFSAEFPKEGPSILRIQQVVRGDSAAYFCASSPISETEQYFGAGTRLSVL.

CDR3 sequence (DNA): TGTGCCAGCAGCCACACGGGACGTCGGGGACTAGCCGCGGGCGAGCAGTACTTC. Translation: CASSHTGRRGLAAGEQYF. The gene calls are TRBV4-2 and TRBJ2-7; 9 bases are a match to TRBD2. With 3 bases clipped from V and 6 bases from J, the junction kept 18 bases outside the gene matches. The CDR3 consists of 18 residues. Germline V gives CDR1 LGHNA, CDR2 YNFKEQ.

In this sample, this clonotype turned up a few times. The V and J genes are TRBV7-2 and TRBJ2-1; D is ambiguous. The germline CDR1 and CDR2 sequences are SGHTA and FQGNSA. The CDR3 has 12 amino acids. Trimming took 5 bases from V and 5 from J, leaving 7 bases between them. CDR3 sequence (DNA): TGTGCCAGCAGCCATCCAGACAATGAGCAGTTCTTC. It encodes CASSHPDNEQFF.

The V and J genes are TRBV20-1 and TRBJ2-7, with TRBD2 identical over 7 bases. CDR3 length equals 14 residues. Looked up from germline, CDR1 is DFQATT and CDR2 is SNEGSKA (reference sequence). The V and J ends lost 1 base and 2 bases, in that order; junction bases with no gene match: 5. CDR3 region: CSARAGGGAYEQYF. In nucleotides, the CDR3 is TGCAGTGCTAGAGCCGGCGGGGGAGCCTACGAGCAGTACTTC.

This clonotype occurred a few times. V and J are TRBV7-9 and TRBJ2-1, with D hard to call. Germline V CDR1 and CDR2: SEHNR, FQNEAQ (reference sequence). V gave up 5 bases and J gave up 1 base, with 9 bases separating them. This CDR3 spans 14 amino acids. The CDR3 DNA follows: TGTGCCAGCAGCGCCTCCATGTCCTACAATGAGCAGTTCTTC. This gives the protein CASSASMSYNEQFF.

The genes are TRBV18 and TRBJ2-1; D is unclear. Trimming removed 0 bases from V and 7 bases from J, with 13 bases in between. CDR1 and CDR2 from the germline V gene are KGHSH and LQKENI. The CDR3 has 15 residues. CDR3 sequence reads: CASSPPGPQGNEQFF. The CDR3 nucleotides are TGTGCCAGCTCACCACCGGGCCCCCAAGGGAATGAGCAGTTCTTC.

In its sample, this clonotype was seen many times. CDR3 coding DNA: TGTGCCATCAGTGAGGTTACAGCCCCGGGACTAATCGGAGAGACCCAGTACTTC. Its protein product is CAISEVTAPGLIGETQYF. V gene TRBV10-3 combines with J gene TRBJ2-5; 7 positions match TRBD2. The junction had 16 bases not matched to a gene; V was cut back by 2 bases and J by 4 bases. Germline V gene data show CDR1 as ENHRY and CDR2 as SYGVKD. This CDR3 contains 18 residues.

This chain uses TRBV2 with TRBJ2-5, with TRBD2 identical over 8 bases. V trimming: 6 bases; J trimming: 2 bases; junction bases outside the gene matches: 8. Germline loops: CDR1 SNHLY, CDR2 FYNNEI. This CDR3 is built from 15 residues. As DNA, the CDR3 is TGTGCCAGCAGAAGCCGAACTAGCGGACAAGAGACCCAGTACTTC. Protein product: CASRSRTSGQETQYF.

CDR3 region: CASSFSRYYEQYF. In DNA, the CDR3 is TGTGCCAGCAGTTTCAGTAGATACTACGAGCAGTACTTC. The chain has TRBV27 and TRBJ2-7; D gene ambiguous. The germline CDR1 and CDR2 sequences are MNHEY and SMNVEV (reference sequence). The CDR3 loop spans 13 amino acids. V dropped 3 bases and J dropped 3 bases, with 9 bases sitting between them.

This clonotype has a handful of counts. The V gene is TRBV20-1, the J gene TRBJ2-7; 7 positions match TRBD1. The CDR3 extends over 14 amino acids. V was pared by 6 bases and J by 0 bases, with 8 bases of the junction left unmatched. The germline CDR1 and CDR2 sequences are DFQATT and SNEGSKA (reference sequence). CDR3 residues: CSATRTGVSYEQYF. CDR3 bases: TGCAGTGCGACCCGGACAGGCGTCTCCTACGAGCAGTACTTC.

The CDR3 reads CASSRNEQGRTYNEQFF. The CDR3 DNA reads as TGTGCCAGCAGTCGAAACGAACAGGGGAGAACCTACAATGAGCAGTTCTTC. V usage is TRBV28 and J usage is TRBJ2-1; 7 bases line up with TRBD1. Per germline, CDR1 MDHEN and CDR2 SYDVKM. Trimming cost V 5 bases and J 2 bases; bases outside gene matches: 12. CDR3 length: 17 residues.

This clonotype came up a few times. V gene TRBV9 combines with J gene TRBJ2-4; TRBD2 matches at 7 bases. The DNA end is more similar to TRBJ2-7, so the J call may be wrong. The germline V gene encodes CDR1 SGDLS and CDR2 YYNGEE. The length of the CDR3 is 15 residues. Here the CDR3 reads CASILPGGDGYEQYF. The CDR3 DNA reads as TGTGCCAGCATTCTACCGGGGGGAGACGGATACGAGCAGTACTTC.

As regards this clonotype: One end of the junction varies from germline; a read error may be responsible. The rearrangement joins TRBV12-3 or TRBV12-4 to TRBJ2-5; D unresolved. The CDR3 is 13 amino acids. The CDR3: CASSPDGQVTQYF. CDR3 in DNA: TGTGCCAGCAGTCCTGACGGCCAAGTGACCCAGTACTTC.

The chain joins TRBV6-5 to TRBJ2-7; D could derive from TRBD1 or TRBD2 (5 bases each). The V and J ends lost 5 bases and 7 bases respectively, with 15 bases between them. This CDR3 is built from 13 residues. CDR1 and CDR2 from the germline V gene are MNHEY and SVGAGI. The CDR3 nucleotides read TGTGCCAGCAGTCAAAGGTGGGGGTCGGAGCAGTACTTC. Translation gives CASSQRWGSEQYF.